This T cell receptor (beta chain) was sequenced for a study of control samples from healthy donors and cancer patients. CDR1 and CDR2 from the germline V gene are SGHAT and FQNNGV. This CDR3 has 13 amino acids. Trimming pared 4 bases from V and 6 bases from J, leaving 12 bases between. Data came from immunoSEQ multiplex PCR; TCRdb stores just in-frame clones and leaves some out. This table holds about 200,000 clones. V usage is TRBV11-2 and J usage is TRBJ1-1; D unclear. The sequencing input was blood. This TCR derives from a young woman in good health. The CDR3 DNA sequence: TGTGCCAGCAGCTCGGAGTGGTTCGCTGAAGCTTTCTTT. It codes for CASSSEWFAEAFF.